This TCR beta chain was sequenced in a study of post-analysis software for immune sequencing data. V gave up 1 base and J gave up 0 bases; unmatched junction bases: 7. There are 18 residues in the CDR3. The germline CDR1 and CDR2 sequences are LGHDT and YNNKEL (reference sequence). This clonotype has more than one count but fewer than ten. Its antigen is unknown. Researchers reported that TCR beta cDNA libraries carried unique molecular identifiers. With roughly 1 to 10 million T cells as the source, approximately 500,000 cDNA molecules resulted. TCRdb reanalysed the PCR reads using MiXCR and keeps one entry per CDR3 protein. This table has roughly 870,000 distinct CDR3 sequences, 53% appearing once. Study-level results: TRBV5-6, TRBV5-1 and TRBV20-1 were among four or five TRBV segments more frequent in patients than controls.

This chain links TRBV3-1 with TRBJ2-1, with TRBD1 matching over 9 bases. The clonotype originates from a girl aged 5 to 17 with multiple sclerosis. Sequencing was performed on blood. In DNA, the CDR3 is TGTGCCAGCAGCCAAGGCCCCCCGGGACAGGGCTCCTACAATGAGCAGTTCTTC. It specifies CASSQGPPGQGSYNEQFF.